The 17 T cell receptor beta chains presented below share a single source sample, sequenced in a study of blood T cell repertoires in COVID-19. Assay used: immunoSEQ multiplex PCR; TCRdb lists only in-frame clones, some missing. This sample has about 120,000 clones, with 90% found just once. Sequencing input: peripheral blood. Receptors were obtained from a woman aged 55-69 years with COVID-19, enrolled during active disease.

J is TRBJ2-2 and V is TRBV4-2, with TRBD2 matching 7 bases. With 6 bases clipped from V and 4 bases from J, the junction kept 17 bases outside the gene matches. The length of the CDR3 is 18 residues. Germline V gene data show CDR1 as LGHNA and CDR2 as YNFKEQ. The CDR3 is CASRNPHGGGVATGELFF. The CDR3 nucleotides are TGTGCCAGCAGGAACCCCCATGGTGGGGGGGTGGCCACCGGGGAGCTGTTTTTT.

V gene TRBV7-2 combines with J gene TRBJ2-7, with TRBD1 matching over 10 bases. The CDR3 extends over 15 amino acids. The trim removed 4 bases at V and 3 bases at J, leaving 6 bases unmatched. Germline-derived CDR1 and CDR2 are SGHTA and FQGNSA. CDR3 DNA: TGTGCCAGCAGCTCCCTCGGGGACAGGGGCTACGAGCAGTACTTC. It codes for CASSSLGDRGYEQYF.

The chain joins TRBV7-4 to TRBJ1-1; TRBD1 is a possible D gene (5 bases). CDR3 length equals 15 residues. Germline lookup yields CDR1 SGHVT and CDR2 SQSDAQ. Trimming shortened V by 2 bases and J by 0 bases, and 10 bases separated the two germline ends. The CDR3: CASSLPGGMNTEAFF. CDR3 sequence (DNA): TGTGCCAGCAGCTTACCGGGGGGGATGAACACTGAAGCTTTCTTT.

The chain has TRBV6-6 and TRBJ1-2, with TRBD1 as a possible D gene (5 bases). V was pared by 3 bases and J by 8 bases, with 7 bases between. CDR3 size: 11 residues. In germline, CDR1 is MNHNY, CDR2 SVGAGI (reference sequence). Written as DNA, the CDR3 is TGTGCCAGCAGTTATGGGGGGGGCTACACCTTC. This sequence encodes CASSYGGGYTF.

The chain is built from TRBV5-4 and TRBJ2-3; D unclear. Germline V CDR1 and CDR2: SGHNT, YYREEE (reference sequence). CDR3 size: 13 residues. The V gene lost 6 bases and the J gene lost 2 bases, with 10 bases spanning the gap. The CDR3 is CASNFLSTDTQYF. In DNA, the CDR3 is TGTGCCAGCAACTTTCTATCCACAGATACGCAGTATTTT.

Concerning this clone: This same CDR3 is encoded by further DNA sequences in the sample. The chain has TRBV11-2 and TRBJ1-1; D might be TRBD1 (5 bases). V was clipped by 5 bases and J by 3 bases, with 10 bases between them. Germline V gives CDR1 SGHAT, CDR2 FQNNGV. The CDR3 length is 13 residues. The chain's CDR3 is CASSLDRDTEAFF. CDR3 coding DNA: TGTGCCAGCAGCCTCGACAGAGACACTGAAGCTTTCTTT. Supplemented by reference TRBV11-2 and TRBJ1-1, the full variable domain reads EAGVAQSPRYKIIEKRQSVAFWCNPISGHATLYWYQQILGQGPKLLIQFQNNGVVDDSQLPKDRFSAERLKGVDSTLKIQPAKLEDSAVYLCASSLDRDTEAFFGQGTRLTVV.

The chain has TRBV9 and TRBJ1-6; 10 bases map to TRBD1. V gave up 3 bases and J gave up 0 bases; unmatched junction bases: 3. This CDR3 spans 17 amino acids. The germline gives CDR1 SGDLS, CDR2 YYNGEE. The CDR3 DNA reads TGTGCCAGCAGCGAGGGACAGGGGAGCTCCTATAATTCACCCCTCCACTTT. Its protein product is CASSEGQGSSYNSPLHF.

The J gene is TRBJ2-5, the V gene TRBV28, with 8 bases fitting TRBD1. The CDR3 runs to 13 residues. CDR1 is MDHEN, CDR2 SYDVKM, per germline. Unmatched junction bases numbered 4, after V lost 5 bases and J lost 5 bases. The CDR3 region has the DNA TGTGCCAGCAGTCGACAGGGGTGGGAGACCCAGTACTTC. Amino acids: CASSRQGWETQYF.

The V gene is TRBV20-1, the J gene TRBJ2-1, with TRBD1 as a possible D gene (6 bases). With 3 bases removed from V and 5 bases from J, the gap between germline ends came to 11 bases. The CDR3 loop spans 13 amino acids. Germline V gene lookup returns CDR1 DFQATT and CDR2 SNEGSKA (reference sequence). CDR3 protein: CSASTGSDNEQFF. CDR3 nucleotides: TGCAGTGCTAGTACAGGGTCGGACAATGAGCAGTTCTTC.

The gene calls are TRBV7-3 and TRBJ2-1; 13 positions agree with TRBD2. Germline trimming cut 5 bases from V and 4 bases from J; bases unmatched to any gene: 5. The CDR3 loop spans 16 amino acids. Looked up from germline, CDR1 is SGHTA and CDR2 is FQGTGA. In DNA, the CDR3 is TGTGCCAGCAGCCCACGGACTAGCGGGGGATACAATGAGCAGTTCTTC. Translation gives CASSPRTSGGYNEQFF.

The chain employs TRBV2 and TRBJ2-3; 8 bases map to TRBD1. V was clipped by 6 bases and J by 5 bases; unmatched bases: 7. Germline V lookup: CDR1 SNHLY, CDR2 FYNNEI. This CDR3 has 14 residues. CDR3 sequence reads: CASRIGTGGDTQYF. The CDR3 DNA reads TGTGCCAGCAGGATAGGTACAGGGGGAGATACGCAGTATTTT.

The J gene is TRBJ2-5, the V gene TRBV18; D perhaps matches TRBD1 (6 bases). The germline V gene encodes CDR1 KGHSH and CDR2 LQKENI. Trimming shortened V by 6 bases and J by 2 bases, and 13 bases separated the two germline ends. The CDR3 contains 14 residues. This CDR3 reads CASSPGTQQETQYF. DNA for the CDR3: TGTGCCAGCTCCCCCGGGACACAGCAAGAGACCCAGTACTTC.

The chain recombines TRBV7-6 with TRBJ1-3; tentative D call: TRBD1 (5 bases). With 4 bases removed from V and 3 bases from J, the gap between germline ends came to 19 bases. The CDR3 consists of 17 residues. The germline V gene encodes CDR1 SGHVS and CDR2 FNYEAQ. CDR3 coding DNA: TGTGCCAGCAGCTCCGGTACTCCTGGCAGGGTTGGAAACACCATATATTTT. Translation gives CASSSGTPGRVGNTIYF.

The V and J genes are TRBV7-6 and TRBJ2-1; D not resolved. The CDR3 covers 16 residues. Germline values: CDR1 SGHVS, CDR2 FNYEAQ. V was trimmed by 1 base and J by 1 base, leaving 11 bases between them. This CDR3 reads CASSLGSRGSYNEQFF. CDR3 DNA sequence: TGTGCCAGCAGCTTAGGCTCCCGAGGATCCTACAATGAGCAGTTCTTC. Using reference TRBV7-6 and TRBJ2-1 for the parts outside the CDR3, the full variable domain is GAGVSQSPRYKVTKRGQDVALRCDPISGHVSLYWYRQALGQGPEFLTYFNYEAQQDKSGLPNDRFSAERPEGSISTLTIQRTEQRDSAMYRCASSLGSRGSYNEQFFGPGTRLTVL.

The gene calls are TRBV3-1 (or the pseudogene TRBV3-2) and TRBJ1-6, with D perhaps TRBD1 (6 bases). Per germline, CDR1 LGHDT and CDR2 YNNKEL (reference sequence). The CDR3 contains 17 residues. With 4 bases removed from V and 6 bases from J, the gap between germline ends came to 19 bases. The CDR3 here is CASSLIPQQGSNSPLHF. The CDR3 bases are TGTGCCAGCAGCCTCATCCCCCAACAGGGAAGTAATTCACCCCTCCACTTT.

The chain combines TRBV5-4 with TRBJ2-1; 9 bases fit TRBD1. Germline CDR1 reads SGHNT; CDR2 reads YYREEE (reference sequence). The CDR3 runs to 15 residues. V was clipped by 0 bases and J by 4 bases; unmatched bases: 2. The CDR3 nucleotides are TGTGCCAGCAGCTTGGGGACAGGGGCTTACAATGAGCAGTTCTTC. Protein: CASSLGTGAYNEQFF.

The chain links TRBV11-3 to TRBJ2-3, with a possible D match to TRBD2 (6 bases). This CDR3 is built from 15 residues. The V gene's germline CDR1 is SGHNT and CDR2 YENEEA. V was trimmed by 5 bases and J by 3 bases, leaving 15 bases between them. The CDR3 region has the DNA TGTGCCAGCAGCGTGGGCAGGCGGGGTACAGATACGCAGTATTTT. This codes for CASSVGRRGTDTQYF.